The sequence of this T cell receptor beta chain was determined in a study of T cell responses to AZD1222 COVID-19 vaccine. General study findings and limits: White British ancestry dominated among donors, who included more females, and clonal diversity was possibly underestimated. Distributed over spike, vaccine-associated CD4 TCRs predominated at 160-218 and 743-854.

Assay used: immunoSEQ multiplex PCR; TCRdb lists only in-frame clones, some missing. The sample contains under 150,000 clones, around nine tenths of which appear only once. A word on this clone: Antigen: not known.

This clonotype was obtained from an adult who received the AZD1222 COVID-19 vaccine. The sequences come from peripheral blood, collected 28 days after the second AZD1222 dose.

The CDR3, as DNA: TGTGCCAGCAGTCTTCCAAGGGTACTAGCGGGAGGACACGAGCAGTACTTC. This translates into CASSLPRVLAGGHEQYF. The chain carries TRBV28 and TRBJ2-7; 12 bases map to TRBD2. V was clipped by 5 bases and J by 5 bases; unmatched bases: 13. In germline, CDR1 is MDHEN, CDR2 SYDVKM. This CDR3 comprises 17 residues.